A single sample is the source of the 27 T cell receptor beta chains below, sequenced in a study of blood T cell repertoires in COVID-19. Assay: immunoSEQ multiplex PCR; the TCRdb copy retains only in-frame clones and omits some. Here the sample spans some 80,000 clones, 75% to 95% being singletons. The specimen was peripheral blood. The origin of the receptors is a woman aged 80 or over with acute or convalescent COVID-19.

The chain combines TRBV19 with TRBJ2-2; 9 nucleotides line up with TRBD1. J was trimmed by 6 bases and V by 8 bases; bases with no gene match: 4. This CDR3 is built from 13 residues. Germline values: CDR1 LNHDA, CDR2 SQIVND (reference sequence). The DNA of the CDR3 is TGTGCCAGTGGGACAGGGTATTCCGGGGAGCTGTTTTTT. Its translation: CASGTGYSGELFF.

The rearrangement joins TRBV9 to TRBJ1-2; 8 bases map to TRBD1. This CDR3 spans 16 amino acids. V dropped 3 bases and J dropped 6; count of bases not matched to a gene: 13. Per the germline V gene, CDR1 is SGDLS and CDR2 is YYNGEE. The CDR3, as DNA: TGTGCCAGCAGCGCGAAACAGGGGGGCTGGGTCGATGGCTACACCTTC. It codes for CASSAKQGGWVDGYTF. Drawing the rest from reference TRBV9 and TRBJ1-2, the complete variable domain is DSGVTQTPKHLITATGQRVTLRCSPRSGDLSVYWYQQSLDQGLQFLIQYYNGEERAKGNILERFSAQQFPDLHSELNLSSLELGDSALYFCASSAKQGGWVDGYTFGSGTRLTVV.

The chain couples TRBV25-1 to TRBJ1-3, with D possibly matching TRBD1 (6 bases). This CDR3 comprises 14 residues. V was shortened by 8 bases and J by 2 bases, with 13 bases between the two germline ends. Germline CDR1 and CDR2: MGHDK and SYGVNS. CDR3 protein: CASRQGQPGNTIYF. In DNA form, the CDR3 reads TGTGCCAGCCGGCAGGGGCAACCTGGAAACACCATATATTTT.

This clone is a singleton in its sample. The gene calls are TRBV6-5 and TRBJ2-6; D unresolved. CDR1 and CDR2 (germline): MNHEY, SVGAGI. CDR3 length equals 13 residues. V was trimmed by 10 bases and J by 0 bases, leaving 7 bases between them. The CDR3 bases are TGTGCCACAGGATACTCTGGGGCCAACGTCCTGACTTTC. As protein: CATGYSGANVLTF.

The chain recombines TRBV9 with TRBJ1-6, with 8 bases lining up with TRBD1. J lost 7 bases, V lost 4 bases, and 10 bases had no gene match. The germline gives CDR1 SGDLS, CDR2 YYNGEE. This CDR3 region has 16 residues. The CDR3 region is CASSQQGGVTNSPLHF. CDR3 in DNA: TGTGCCAGCAGCCAACAGGGGGGGGTGACGAATTCACCCCTCCACTTT. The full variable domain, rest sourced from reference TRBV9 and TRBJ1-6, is DSGVTQTPKHLITATGQRVTLRCSPRSGDLSVYWYQQSLDQGLQFLIQYYNGEERAKGNILERFSAQQFPDLHSELNLSSLELGDSALYFCASSQQGGVTNSPLHFGNGTRLTVT.

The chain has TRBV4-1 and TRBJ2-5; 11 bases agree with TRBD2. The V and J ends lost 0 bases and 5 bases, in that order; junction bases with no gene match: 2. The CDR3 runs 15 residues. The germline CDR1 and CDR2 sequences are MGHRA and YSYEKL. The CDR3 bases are TGCGCCAGCAGCCAAGAAGGGACTAGCGGTGAGACCCAGTACTTC. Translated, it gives CASSQEGTSGETQYF.

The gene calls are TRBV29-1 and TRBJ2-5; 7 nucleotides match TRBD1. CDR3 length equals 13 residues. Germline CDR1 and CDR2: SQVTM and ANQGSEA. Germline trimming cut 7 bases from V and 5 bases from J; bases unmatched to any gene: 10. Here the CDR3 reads CSADIQGLETQYF. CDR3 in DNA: TGCAGCGCCGACATACAGGGGCTGGAGACCCAGTACTTC.

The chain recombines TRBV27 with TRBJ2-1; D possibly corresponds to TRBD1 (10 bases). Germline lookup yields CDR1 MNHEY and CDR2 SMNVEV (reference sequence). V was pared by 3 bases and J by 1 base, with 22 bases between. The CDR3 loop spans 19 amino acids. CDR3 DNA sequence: TGTGCCAGCAGTTTGGACAGGGGGAGACTAGCGGATTCCTACAATGAGCAGTTCTTC. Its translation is CASSLDRGRLADSYNEQFF.

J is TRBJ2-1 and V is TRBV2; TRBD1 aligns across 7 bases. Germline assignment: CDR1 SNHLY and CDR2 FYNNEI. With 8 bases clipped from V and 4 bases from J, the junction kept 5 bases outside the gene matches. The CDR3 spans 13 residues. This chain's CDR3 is CASETGRYNEQFF. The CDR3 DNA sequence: TGTGCCAGCGAGACAGGGAGATACAATGAGCAGTTCTTC.

The CDR3 protein is CASSLSGRANTGELFF. The CDR3 DNA follows: TGTGCCAGCAGCTTATCTGGCAGGGCGAACACCGGGGAGCTGTTTTTT. The chain joins TRBV7-9 to TRBJ2-2, with a possible D match to TRBD1 (5 bases). The germline gives CDR1 SEHNR, CDR2 FQNEAQ (reference sequence). There are 16 residues in the CDR3. Trimming stripped 2 bases from V and 0 bases from J, with 10 bases between.

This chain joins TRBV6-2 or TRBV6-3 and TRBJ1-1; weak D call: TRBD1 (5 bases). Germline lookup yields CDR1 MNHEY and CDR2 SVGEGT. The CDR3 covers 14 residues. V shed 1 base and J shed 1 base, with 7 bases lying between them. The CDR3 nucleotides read TGTGCCAGCAGTTACTTAGGGGAGAACACTGAAGCTTTCTTT. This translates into CASSYLGENTEAFF.

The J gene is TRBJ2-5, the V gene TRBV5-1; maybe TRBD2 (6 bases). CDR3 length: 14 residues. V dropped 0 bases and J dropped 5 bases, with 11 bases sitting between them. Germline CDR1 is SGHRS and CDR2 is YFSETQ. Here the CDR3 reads CASSLGRGGETQYF. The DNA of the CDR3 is TGCGCCAGCAGCTTGGGGAGGGGTGGCGAGACCCAGTACTTC.

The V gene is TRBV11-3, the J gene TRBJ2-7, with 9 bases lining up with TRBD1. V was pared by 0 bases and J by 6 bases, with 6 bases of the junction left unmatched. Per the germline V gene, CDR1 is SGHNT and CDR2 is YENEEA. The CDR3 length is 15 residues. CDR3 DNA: TGTGCCAGCAGCTTAGACCCGGGACAGGGAGGCGAGCAGTACTTC. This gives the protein CASSLDPGQGGEQYF.

The CDR3 region has the DNA TGTGCCAGCAGCCAGACCGGGACTAGCTACAATGAGCAGTTCTTC. Translating gives CASSQTGTSYNEQFF. This chain joins TRBV11-3 and TRBJ2-1; TRBD2 aligns across 8 bases. V was clipped by 5 bases and J by 3 bases; unmatched bases: 6. In germline, CDR1 is SGHNT, CDR2 YENEEA. This CDR3 contains 15 residues.

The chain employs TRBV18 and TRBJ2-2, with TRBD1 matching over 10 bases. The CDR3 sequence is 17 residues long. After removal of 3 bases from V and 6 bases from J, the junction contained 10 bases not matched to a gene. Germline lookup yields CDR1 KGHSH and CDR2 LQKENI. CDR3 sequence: CASSPRTGQGHPGELFF. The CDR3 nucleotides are TGTGCCAGCTCACCGCGAACGGGACAGGGGCATCCCGGGGAGCTGTTTTTT.

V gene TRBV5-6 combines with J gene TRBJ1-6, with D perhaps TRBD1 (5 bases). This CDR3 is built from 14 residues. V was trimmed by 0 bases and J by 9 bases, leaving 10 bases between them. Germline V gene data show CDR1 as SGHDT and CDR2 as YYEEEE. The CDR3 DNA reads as TGTGCCAGCAGCTTGGCAGGAGGGGTTTCACCCCTCCACTTT. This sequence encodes CASSLAGGVSPLHF.

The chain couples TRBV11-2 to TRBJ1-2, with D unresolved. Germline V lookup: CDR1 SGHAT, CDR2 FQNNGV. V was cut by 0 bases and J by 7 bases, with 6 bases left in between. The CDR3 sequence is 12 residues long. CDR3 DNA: TGTGCCAGCAGCTTAGAGTCGGGTGGCTACACCTTC. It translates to CASSLESGGYTF.

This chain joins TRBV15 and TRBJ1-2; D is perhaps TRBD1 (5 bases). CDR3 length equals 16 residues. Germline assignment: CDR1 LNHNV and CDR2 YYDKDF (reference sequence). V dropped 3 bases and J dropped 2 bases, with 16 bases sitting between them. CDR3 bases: TGTGCCACCAGCAGGATAGGAGGGGCGCAGAACTATGGCTACACCTTC. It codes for CATSRIGGAQNYGYTF.

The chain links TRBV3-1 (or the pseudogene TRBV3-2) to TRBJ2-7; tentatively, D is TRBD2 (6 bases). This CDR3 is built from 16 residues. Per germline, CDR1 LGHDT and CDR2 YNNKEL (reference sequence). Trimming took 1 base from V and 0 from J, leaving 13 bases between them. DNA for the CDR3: TGTGCCAGCAGCCAAGCCGGGGGAATTAGCTCCTACGAGCAGTACTTC. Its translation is CASSQAGGISSYEQYF.

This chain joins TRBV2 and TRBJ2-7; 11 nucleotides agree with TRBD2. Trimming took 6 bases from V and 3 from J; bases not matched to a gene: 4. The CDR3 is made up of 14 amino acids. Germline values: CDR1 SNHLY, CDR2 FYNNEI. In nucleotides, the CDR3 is TGTGCCAGCAGAGTTCTAGCGGGAGGCTACGAGCAGTACTTC. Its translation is CASRVLAGGYEQYF.

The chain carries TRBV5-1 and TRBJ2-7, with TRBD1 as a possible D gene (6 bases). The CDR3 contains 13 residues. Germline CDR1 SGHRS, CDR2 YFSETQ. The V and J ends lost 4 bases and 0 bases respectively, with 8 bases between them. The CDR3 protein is CASSRDNSYEQYF. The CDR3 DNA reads TGCGCCAGCAGCCGGGACAACTCCTACGAGCAGTACTTC. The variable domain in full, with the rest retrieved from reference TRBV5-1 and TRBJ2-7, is KAGVTQTPRYLIKTRGQQVTLSCSPISGHRSVSWYQQTPGQGLQFLFEYFSETQRNKGNFPGRFSGRQFSNSRSEMNVSTLELGDSALYLCASSRDNSYEQYFGPGTRLTVT.

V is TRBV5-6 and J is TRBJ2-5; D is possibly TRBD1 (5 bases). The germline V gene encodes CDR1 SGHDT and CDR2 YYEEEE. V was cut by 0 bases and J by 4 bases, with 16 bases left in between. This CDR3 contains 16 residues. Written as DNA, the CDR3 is TGTGCCAGCAGCTTGGGGGTGGGGCAGGGCCCAGAGACCCAGTACTTC. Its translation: CASSLGVGQGPETQYF.

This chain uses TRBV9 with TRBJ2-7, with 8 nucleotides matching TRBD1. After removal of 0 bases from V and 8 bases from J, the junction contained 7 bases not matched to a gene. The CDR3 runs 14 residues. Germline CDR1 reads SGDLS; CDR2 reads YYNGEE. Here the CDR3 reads CASSVGDRMAQQYF. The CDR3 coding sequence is TGTGCCAGCAGCGTAGGGGACAGGATGGCGCAGCAGTACTTC. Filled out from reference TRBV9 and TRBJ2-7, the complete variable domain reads DSGVTQTPKHLITATGQRVTLRCSPRSGDLSVYWYQQSLDQGLQFLIQYYNGEERAKGNILERFSAQQFPDLHSELNLSSLELGDSALYFCASSVGDRMAQQYFGPGTRLTVT.

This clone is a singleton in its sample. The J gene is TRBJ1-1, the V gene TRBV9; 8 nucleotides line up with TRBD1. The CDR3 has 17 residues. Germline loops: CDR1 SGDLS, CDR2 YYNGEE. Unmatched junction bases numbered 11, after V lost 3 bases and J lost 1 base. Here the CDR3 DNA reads TGTGCCAGCAGCGAGCCGGCACAGGGGGAGAGGAACACTGAAGCTTTCTTT. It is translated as CASSEPAQGERNTEAFF.

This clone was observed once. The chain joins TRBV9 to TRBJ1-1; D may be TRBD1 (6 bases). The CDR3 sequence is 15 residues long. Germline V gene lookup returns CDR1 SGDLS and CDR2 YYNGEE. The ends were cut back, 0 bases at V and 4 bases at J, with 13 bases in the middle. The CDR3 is CASSVGGGRPTEAFF. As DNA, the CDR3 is TGTGCCAGCAGCGTAGGAGGGGGTCGGCCCACTGAAGCTTTCTTT.

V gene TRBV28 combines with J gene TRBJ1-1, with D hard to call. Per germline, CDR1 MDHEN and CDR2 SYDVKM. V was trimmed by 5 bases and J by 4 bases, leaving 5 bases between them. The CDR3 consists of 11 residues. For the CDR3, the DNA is TGTGCCAGCAGTCGGGGCACTGAAGCTTTCTTT. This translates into CASSRGTEAFF.

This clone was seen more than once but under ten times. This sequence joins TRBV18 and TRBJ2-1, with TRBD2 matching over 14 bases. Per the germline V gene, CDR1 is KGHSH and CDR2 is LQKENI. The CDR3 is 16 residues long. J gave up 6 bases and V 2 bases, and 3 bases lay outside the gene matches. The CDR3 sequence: CASSPGTSGGANEQFF. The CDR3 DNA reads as TGTGCCAGCTCACCAGGGACTAGCGGGGGTGCCAATGAGCAGTTCTTC. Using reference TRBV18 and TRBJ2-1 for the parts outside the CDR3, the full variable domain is NAGVMQNPRHLVRRRGQEARLRCSPMKGHSHVYWYRQLPEEGLKFMVYLQKENIIDESGMPKERFSAEFPKEGPSILRIQQVVRGDSAAYFCASSPGTSGGANEQFFGPGTRLTVL.